This TCR beta chain appears in the sequencing data of a study of cytomegalovirus exposure and HLA in healthy donors. CDR1 and CDR2 (germline): SGHTA, FQGNSA. Losses at the gene ends were 8 bases for V and 7 bases for J; bases not matched to a gene: 14. This CDR3 contains 14 residues. A multiplex PCR was run with 60 Vbeta primers and 13 Jbeta primers. Sequencing was performed with immunoSEQ multiplex PCR; in TCRdb, only in-frame clones are kept and a portion is missing. The sample has about 120,000 clones; under 90% are singletons. Sequencing input: PBMCs. This clonotype was sampled from a female donor in good health and CMV-seropositive. The V call is TRBV7-2, the J call TRBJ2-7; 7 nucleotides agree with TRBD2. CDR3 sequence: CASGQRGGFGEQYF. CDR3 coding DNA: TGTGCCAGCGGCCAGAGGGGAGGGTTTGGGGAGCAGTACTTC.